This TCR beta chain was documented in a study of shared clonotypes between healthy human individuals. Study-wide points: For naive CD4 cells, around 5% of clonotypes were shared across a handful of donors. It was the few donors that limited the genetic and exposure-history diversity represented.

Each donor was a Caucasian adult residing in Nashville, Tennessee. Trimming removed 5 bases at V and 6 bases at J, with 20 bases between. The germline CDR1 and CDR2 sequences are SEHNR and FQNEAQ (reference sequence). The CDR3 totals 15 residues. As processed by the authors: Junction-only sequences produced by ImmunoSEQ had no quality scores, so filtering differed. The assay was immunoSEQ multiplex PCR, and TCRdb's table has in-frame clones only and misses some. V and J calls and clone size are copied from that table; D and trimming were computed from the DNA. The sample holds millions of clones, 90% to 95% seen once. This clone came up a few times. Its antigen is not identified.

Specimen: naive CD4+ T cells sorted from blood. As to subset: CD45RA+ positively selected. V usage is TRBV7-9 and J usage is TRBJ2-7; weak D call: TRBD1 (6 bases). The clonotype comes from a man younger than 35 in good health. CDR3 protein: CASSPTGAGTGEQYF. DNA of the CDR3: TGTGCCAGCAGCCCGACAGGCGCAGGGACGGGCGAGCAGTACTTC.